Listed below are T cell receptor beta chains from one sample, sequenced in a study of cytomegalovirus exposure and HLA in healthy donors. Here immunoSEQ multiplex PCR was the method, and the copy in TCRdb shows in-frame clones only, minus some. The repertoire holds more than 85,000 clones, with around 77% as singletons. The source material was PBMCs. The source is a male donor in good health and CMV-seropositive. Both conserved end residues are trimmed from each CDR3.

>TRBV13|TRBJ1-1
ASRTGGMNTEAF
>TRBV5-1|TRBJ2-7
ASSFAGGPYEQY
>TRBV19|TRBJ1-3
ASTPTGSPSGNTIY
>TRBV11-1|TRBJ2-7
ASRGQGSYEQY
>TRBV12-5|TRBJ2-7
ASAWGSGSSYEQY
>TRBV7-9|TRBJ2-1
ASSLTGDPYNEQF
>TRBV4-3|TRBJ2-7
ASSQDFNGAVYEQY
>TRBV9|TRBJ2-1
ASSVSVVWDEQF
>TRBV2|TRBJ2-3
ASSEPKYGDTQY
>TRBV7-2|TRBJ2-7
ASSRSGTGVEQY
>TRBV29-1|TRBJ2-7
SVAGLLAGGYEQY
>TRBV6-1|TRBJ2-3
ASSVSAPRPDTQY
>TRBV2|TRBJ1-5
ASSGQGNFWEPQH
>TRBV7-2|TRBJ2-5
ASSYLAGTQY
>TRBV7-9|TRBJ2-7
ASSLQGPGEQY
>TRBV5-8|TRBJ2-7
ASSSGPRTYEQY
>TRBV6-1|TRBJ2-5
ASRPTGIETQY
>TRBV2|TRBJ2-1
ASRALAAQNSEQF
>TRBV4-2|TRBJ2-7
ASSRAGTGGDEQY
>TRBV7-7|TRBJ2-7
ASSQGTKDGEQY
>TRBV19|TRBJ1-5
ATGKGDGNQPQH
>TRBV2|TRBJ2-3
ASSGGPPSVADTQY
>TRBV6-6|TRBJ2-6
ASTQRGSGANVLT
>TRBV6-1|TRBJ2-5
ASSNYRGETQY
>TRBV2|TRBJ2-7
ASSGGVYEQY
>TRBV28|TRBJ1-1
ASSGPTGMNTEAF
>TRBV30|TRBJ1-3
AWSVGWATGNTIY
>TRBV5-4|TRBJ2-7
ASSKTGVRDEQY
>TRBV2|TRBJ2-7
ASSHARGLPYEQY
>TRBV28|TRBJ2-7
ASTLWREGAEQY
>TRBV6-1|TRBJ2-7
ASSEGGRYEQY
>TRBV7-7|TRBJ2-7
ASSARAGGEDEQY
>TRBV5-5|TRBJ2-7
ASSYRQGVSYEQY
>TRBV25-1|TRBJ2-3
ASSDPDSRTDTQY
>TRBV5-1|TRBJ2-1
ASSFAGGRGEQF
>TRBV6-1|TRBJ1-2
ASSYRVDGYT
>TRBV27|TRBJ2-1
ASSSARIYNEQF
>TRBV11-3|TRBJ2-1
ASSLGQGNEQF
>TRBV7-3|TRBJ2-3
ASRRTNTDTQY
>TRBV15|TRBJ1-6
ATSRENSPLH
>TRBV29-1|TRBJ2-2
SAAVGANTGELF
>TRBV13|TRBJ2-3
ASSLTSGDTQY
>TRBV7-2|TRBJ1-4
ASSLQGAQTNEKLF
>TRBV19|TRBJ1-1
ASRPGDRNTEAF
>TRBV5-1|TRBJ1-1
ASSRGAGTEAF
>TRBV10-3|TRBJ1-4
AISESGRSSSNEKLF
>TRBV10-3|TRBJ2-1
AISAGLADNEQF
>TRBV6-1|TRBJ1-1
ASTYREDTEAF
>TRBV7-9|TRBJ2-5
ASSLGGSGRGETQY
>TRBV30|TRBJ2-3
AWQAGSRTLQDTQY
>TRBV19|TRBJ1-1
ASSIVDTEAF
>TRBV27|TRBJ2-1
ASKAGIYNEQF